Following are 30 T cell receptor beta chains from one sample sequenced in a study of blood T cell repertoires in COVID-19. Some clones are missing from TCRdb's copy, which holds only in-frame ones; the method was immunoSEQ multiplex PCR. Counted here are 50,000 or so clones, approximately 80% occurring once; the ten biggest clones make up roughly 55%. What was sequenced was peripheral blood. The source of these receptors is a man between 65 and 85 years old with acute or convalescent COVID-19.

This chain joins TRBV9 and TRBJ2-1; weak D call: TRBD2 (5 bases). The V and J ends lost 0 bases and 8 bases respectively, with 15 bases between them. The germline gives CDR1 SGDLS, CDR2 YYNGEE. The CDR3 is made up of 15 amino acids. In nucleotides, the CDR3 is TGTGCCAGCAGCGTAGGAACGCTAGCTGGGGATGAGCAGTTCTTC. Protein product: CASSVGTLAGDEQFF.

This sequence joins TRBV4-2 and TRBJ1-2, with D uncertain. Trimming shortened V by 0 bases and J by 4 bases, and 9 bases separated the two germline ends. This CDR3 spans 14 amino acids. Germline CDR1 LGHNA, CDR2 YNFKEQ. The CDR3 loop is CASSQDVRIYGYTF. The DNA for the CDR3 is TGTGCCAGCAGCCAAGATGTCAGGATCTATGGCTACACCTTC.

This chain connects TRBV3-1 (or the pseudogene TRBV3-2) to TRBJ2-1; 15 bases align to TRBD2. V shed 1 base, J shed 4 bases, and the junction held 2 bases outside the gene matches. This CDR3 comprises 17 residues. From germline, CDR1 is LGHDT and CDR2 YNNKEL (reference sequence). As DNA, the CDR3 is TGTGCCAGCAGCCAAGCGGGACTAGCGGGGGGATACAATGAGCAGTTCTTC. It translates to CASSQAGLAGGYNEQFF.

The chain couples TRBV4-1 to TRBJ1-5; 12 bases map to TRBD1. The germline gives CDR1 MGHRA, CDR2 YSYEKL. J gave up 2 bases and V 4 bases, and 12 bases lay outside the gene matches. This CDR3 has 19 residues. The DNA for the CDR3 is TGCGCCAGCAGCCGAACCACCGGGACAGGGGGCGGTGGCAATCAGCCCCAGCATTTT. Its translation: CASSRTTGTGGGGNQPQHF.

The gene calls are TRBV6-1 and TRBJ1-6; 7 nucleotides line up with TRBD1. V lost 4 bases to trimming and J lost 10 bases; unmatched junction nucleotides: 13. From germline, CDR1 is MNHNS and CDR2 SASEGT. The CDR3 sequence is 16 residues long. The CDR3 loop reads CASSVDRAFSKSPLHF. The CDR3 DNA is TGTGCCAGCAGTGTCGACAGGGCCTTTTCTAAATCACCCCTCCACTTT.

This clone showed up just a few times. CDR3 loop: CASSFNRDGGYTF. The CDR3 DNA reads TGTGCCAGCAGTTTTAACAGGGACGGTGGCTACACCTTC. The chain joins TRBV12-3 or TRBV12-4 to TRBJ1-2; tentatively, D is TRBD1 (6 bases). The V gene lost 3 bases and the J gene lost 7 bases, with 12 bases spanning the gap. The CDR3 totals 13 residues.

V usage is TRBV28 and J usage is TRBJ1-1, with D tentatively TRBD1 (5 bases). The germline V gene has CDR1 MDHEN and CDR2 SYDVKM. V was trimmed by 5 bases and J by 3 bases, leaving 16 bases between them. This CDR3 is 15 amino acids long. Here the CDR3 reads CASSPWGGEDTEAFF. The CDR3, as DNA: TGTGCCAGCAGTCCATGGGGGGGAGAGGACACTGAAGCTTTCTTT.

The rearrangement joins TRBV11-2 to TRBJ1-3; 7 nucleotides match TRBD1. Per the germline V gene, CDR1 is SGHAT and CDR2 is FQNNGV. The CDR3 spans 15 residues. With 6 bases clipped from V and 4 bases from J, the junction kept 9 bases outside the gene matches. CDR3 sequence (DNA): TGTGCCAGCAGTCCTCGAGGGGGCTCCGGAAACACCATATATTTT. Residues: CASSPRGGSGNTIYF.

The chain uses TRBV9 and TRBJ1-4, with TRBD1 as a possible D gene (5 bases). Germline lookup yields CDR1 SGDLS and CDR2 YYNGEE. The CDR3 is made up of 17 amino acids. Trimming shortened V by 0 bases and J by 0 bases, and 12 bases separated the two germline ends. The CDR3 DNA is TGTGCCAGCAGCGTAGGGGGAGGGGCCGCAACTAATGAAAAACTGTTTTTT. This codes for CASSVGGGAATNEKLFF.

Worth noting for this clone: Different DNA sequences within this sample yield the same CDR3. The chain recombines TRBV19 with TRBJ1-2; TRBD1 aligns across 9 bases. The CDR3 totals 14 residues. The trim removed 5 bases at V and 4 bases at J, leaving 5 bases unmatched. Looked up from germline, CDR1 is LNHDA and CDR2 is SQIVND (reference sequence). CDR3: CASSATGGGYGYTF. The CDR3 DNA sequence: TGTGCCAGTAGTGCAACAGGGGGCGGCTATGGCTACACCTTC.

The chain is built from TRBV10-3 and TRBJ1-2; D gene ambiguous. The length of the CDR3 is 15 residues. V lost 0 bases, J lost 1 base, and 9 bases lay in between. Germline V gene data show CDR1 as ENHRY and CDR2 as SYGVKD. The DNA of the CDR3 is TGTGCCATCAGTGAGTCGGTGGCAGGTAACTATGGCTACACCTTC. It specifies CAISESVAGNYGYTF.

The rearrangement uses TRBV18 and TRBJ2-1; 8 bases align to TRBD2. CDR3 length: 15 residues. The J segment lost 5 bases and the V segment lost 3 bases, leaving 6 bases of the junction unmatched. Per germline, CDR1 KGHSH and CDR2 LQKENI. The CDR3 protein is CASSPIAGNNNEQFF. Here the CDR3 DNA reads TGTGCCAGCTCACCGATAGCGGGGAACAACAATGAGCAGTTCTTC.

In its sample, this clone was seen once. CDR3: CASSLGTAYEKLFF. For the CDR3, the DNA is TGCGCCAGCAGCTTAGGGACAGCGTATGAAAAACTGTTTTTT. The rearrangement links TRBV5-1 to TRBJ1-4; 7 bases map to TRBD1. V was clipped by 2 bases and J by 6 bases; unmatched bases: 4. The CDR3 sequence is 14 residues long. The V gene's germline CDR1 is SGHRS and CDR2 YFSETQ.

V usage is TRBV19 and J usage is TRBJ2-5, with a possible D match to TRBD1 (5 bases). The germline gives CDR1 LNHDA, CDR2 SQIVND (reference sequence). This CDR3 region has 15 residues. The V gene lost 6 bases and the J gene lost 4 bases, with 18 bases spanning the gap. CDR3 DNA sequence: TGTGCCAGTAGCCCAAACCCAGGGATTCTAGAGACCCAGTACTTC. Encoded protein: CASSPNPGILETQYF.

This clone was detected a few times. The chain recombines TRBV28 with TRBJ1-5; D is possibly TRBD1 (5 bases). CDR3 length: 12 amino acids. V lost 6 bases to trimming and J lost 3 bases, with 6 bases between them. CDR1 and CDR2 (germline): MDHEN, SYDVKM. The CDR3 DNA sequence: TGTGCCAGCAGCAGGGTCAATCAGCCCCAGCATTTT. Protein product: CASSRVNQPQHF.

The rearrangement uses TRBV9 and TRBJ2-2, with D possibly being TRBD1 (6 bases). Germline CDR1 is SGDLS and CDR2 is YYNGEE. This CDR3 has 14 amino acids. Deletions cut 0 bases from V and 5 bases from J, with 8 bases between. CDR3 in DNA: TGTGCCAGCAGCGTAGGGACAGATACCGGGGAGCTGTTTTTT. It yields the protein CASSVGTDTGELFF.

The chain has TRBV3-1 (or the pseudogene TRBV3-2) and TRBJ2-3; D not certain. Germline CDR1 LGHDT, CDR2 YNNKEL (reference sequence). CDR3 length: 15 residues. Trimming removed 0 bases at V and 10 bases at J, with 17 bases between. The CDR3 protein is CASSQDSHSVVAQYF. The CDR3 nucleotides are TGTGCCAGCAGCCAAGATAGCCACTCGGTAGTTGCGCAGTATTTT.

The V gene is TRBV29-1, the J gene TRBJ1-1, with D possibly TRBD1 on 6 matching bases. The CDR3 has 11 amino acids. Germline V lookup: CDR1 SQVTM, CDR2 ANQGSEA. Between the trimmed V and J ends, which lost 5 bases and 10 bases, there was a span of 14 bases. CDR3 loop: CSVWRGGSAFF. The CDR3 DNA reads as TGCAGCGTTTGGAGGGGGGGATCAGCTTTCTTT.

The genes are TRBV27 and TRBJ1-2; the match to TRBD1 covers 10 bases. The CDR3 totals 13 residues. V lost 5 bases and J lost 5; bases outside the gene matches: 2. Germline V lookup: CDR1 MNHEY, CDR2 SMNVEV (reference sequence). The CDR3 loop is CASSRGQGYGYTF. The CDR3 DNA follows: TGTGCCAGCAGTCGGGGACAGGGGTATGGCTACACCTTC.

J is TRBJ1-1 and V is TRBV11-3; 7 positions match TRBD1. The J segment lost 3 bases and the V segment lost 2 bases, leaving 3 bases of the junction unmatched. CDR1 SGHNT and CDR2 YENEEA come from the germline V gene. The CDR3 runs to 14 residues. The CDR3: CASSLRGQYTEAFF. CDR3 nucleotides: TGTGCCAGCAGCTTAAGGGGGCAGTACACTGAAGCTTTCTTT.

The CDR3 bases are TGCGCCAGCAGCGAACTAGCGGGGGGGCTAAATGAGCAGTTCTTC. It yields the protein CASSELAGGLNEQFF. The genes are TRBV5-1 and TRBJ2-1, with 13 nucleotides matching TRBD2. The V and J ends lost 4 bases and 7 bases, in that order; junction bases with no gene match: 5. There are 15 residues in the CDR3. Germline-derived CDR1 and CDR2 are SGHRS and YFSETQ.

Remarks on this clone: In the same sample, other DNA sequences code for this CDR3. The V and J genes are TRBV28 and TRBJ2-3; D call uncertain. The CDR3 extends over 12 amino acids. Germline V CDR1 and CDR2: MDHEN, SYDVKM. V lost 2 bases to trimming and J lost 3 bases, with 3 bases between them. CDR3 region: CASSLRTDTQYF. The CDR3 DNA reads as TGTGCCAGCAGTTTACGGACAGATACGCAGTATTTT.

The chain joins TRBV3-1 (or the pseudogene TRBV3-2) to TRBJ1-2, with no clear D. Trimming stripped 1 base from V and 7 bases from J, with 7 bases between. The CDR3 loop spans 12 amino acids. Germline V lookup: CDR1 LGHDT, CDR2 YNNKEL (reference sequence). The CDR3: CASSQGARGYTF. CDR3 DNA sequence: TGTGCCAGCAGCCAAGGGGCGCGTGGCTACACCTTC.

The chain has TRBV11-1 and TRBJ1-1; 10 bases align to TRBD1. Looked up from germline, CDR1 is SGHAT and CDR2 is FQDESV (reference sequence). This CDR3 is 11 amino acids long. V shed 5 bases, J shed 11 bases, and the junction held 2 bases outside the gene matches. The CDR3 DNA sequence: TGTGCCAGCAGCCCGGGACAGGGGGCTTTCTTT. It codes for CASSPGQGAFF.

The chain joins TRBV15 to TRBJ2-1; 14 bases agree with TRBD2. Germline assignment: CDR1 LNHNV and CDR2 YYDKDF (reference sequence). V dropped 3 bases and J dropped 5; count of bases not matched to a gene: 3. This CDR3 contains 16 residues. This chain's CDR3 is CATSSRLAGGDNEQFF. CDR3 DNA sequence: TGTGCCACCAGCAGCAGACTAGCGGGAGGGGACAATGAGCAGTTCTTC.

CDR3 loop: CASSQGRGGTEAFF. The CDR3, as DNA: TGTGCCAGCAGCCAAGGGAGGGGCGGCACTGAAGCTTTCTTT. V is TRBV4-2 and J is TRBJ1-1, with D tentatively TRBD1 (5 bases). The CDR3 is 14 amino acids. The ends were cut back, 1 base at V and 4 bases at J, with 10 bases in the middle. CDR1 LGHNA and CDR2 YNFKEQ come from the germline V gene.

The rearrangement links TRBV6-6 to TRBJ1-1; D not certain. Germline V gene data show CDR1 as MNHNY and CDR2 as SVGAGI (reference sequence). CDR3 length equals 12 residues. Trimming shortened V by 6 bases and J by 7 bases, and 12 bases separated the two germline ends. In nucleotides, the CDR3 is TGTGCCAGCAGCCGCAGAGGCGTTGAAGCTTTCTTT. Encoded protein: CASSRRGVEAFF.

The genes are TRBV27 and TRBJ1-1; the D is unclear. CDR1 and CDR2 (germline): MNHEY, SMNVEV (reference sequence). Between the trimmed V and J ends, which lost 5 bases and 0 bases, there was a span of 13 bases. The length of the CDR3 is 15 residues. The CDR3 loop reads CASSNIRGMNTEAFF. The CDR3 DNA is TGTGCCAGCAGTAACATCCGCGGGATGAACACTGAAGCTTTCTTT.

V gene TRBV19 combines with J gene TRBJ1-5; 7 nucleotides align to TRBD1. V lost 10 bases to trimming and J lost 2 bases; unmatched junction nucleotides: 11. Germline CDR1 reads LNHDA; CDR2 reads SQIVND (reference sequence). The CDR3 runs to 15 residues. CDR3 sequence: CATIKGGRGNQPQHF. The CDR3 nucleotides read TGTGCCACCATAAAAGGGGGCCGAGGCAATCAGCCCCAGCATTTT.

This chain links TRBV7-2 with TRBJ1-6; D might be TRBD1 (5 bases). CDR1 is SGHTA, CDR2 FQGNSA, per germline. V was pared by 7 bases and J by 14 bases, with 18 bases between. The CDR3 spans 13 residues. The DNA of the CDR3 is TGTGCCAGCAACCAAGGGGCGGTAAGATCCCTCCACTTT. Translated, it gives CASNQGAVRSLHF.